The 18 T cell receptor beta chains in this list originate from one sample, sequenced in a study of CD8+CD57+ T cells in acquired aplastic anemia. Profiling that covered TCR beta VDJ and CDR3 relied on genomic DNA as its template. TCRdb called the reads again in MiXCR, with one record for every CDR3 protein. This table holds about 270,000 distinct CDR3 sequences, 55% to 60% found once. Sequencing used sorted CD4+, CD8+, or CD8+CD57+ T cells (not recorded which) from PBMCs. The source of these receptors is a human donor with severe aplastic anemia or a healthy control (not recorded which).

The rearrangement joins TRBV19 to TRBJ1-1; D is ambiguous. Germline loops: CDR1 LNHDA, CDR2 SQIVND (reference sequence). This CDR3 comprises 12 residues. V was trimmed by 11 bases and J by 7 bases, leaving 17 bases between them. The CDR3 DNA sequence: TGTGCCGCCAAGACGTCCTACCTTGAAGCTTTCTTT. Encoded protein: CAAKTSYLEAFF.

This clonotype was observed many times. This rearrangement joins TRBV20-1 to TRBJ2-4; D is possibly TRBD1 (6 bases). CDR3 length: 15 amino acids. V gave up 1 base and J gave up 0 bases, with 10 bases separating them. Germline V CDR1 and CDR2: DFQATT, SNEGSKA (reference sequence). In DNA form, the CDR3 reads TGCAGTGCTAGAGGGTACAGGGAAGCCAAAAACATTCAGTACTTC. It encodes CSARGYREAKNIQYF.

About this clonotype: This may stem from a read error, because a much larger clone lies one nucleotide away. The chain is built from TRBV5-8 and TRBJ2-1; TRBD1 aligns across 8 bases. J lost 1 base, V lost 4 bases, and 7 bases had no gene match. The CDR3 has 16 amino acids. The V gene's germline CDR1 is SGHTS and CDR2 YDEGEE. DNA for the CDR3: TGTGCCAGCAGCGGGACAGGATTTACGTCCTACAATGAGCAGTTCTTC. Translation: CASSGTGFTSYNEQFF. Full variable domain (missing parts from reference TRBV5-8 and TRBJ2-1): EAGVTQSPTHLIKTRGQQATLRCSPISGHTSVYWYQQALGLGLQFLLWYDEGEERNRGNFPPRFSGRQFPNYSSELNVNALELEDSALYLCASSGTGFTSYNEQFFGPGTRLTVL.

For this clonotype: One end of the junction is discordant with germline, which a read error may explain. For the CDR3, the DNA is TGTGCCAGCAGCAAAGAGGCCGGGGAGATGTTTTTT. It codes for CASSKEAGEMFF. V usage is TRBV7-8 and J usage is TRBJ2-2; perhaps TRBD2 as D (5 bases). The V gene's germline CDR1 is SGHVS and CDR2 FQNEAQ. The CDR3 is 12 amino acids.

In this sample, this clonotype turned up many times. The chain recombines TRBV5-8 with TRBJ2-7, with 8 bases matching TRBD2. This CDR3 is built from 15 residues. Germline loops: CDR1 SGHTS, CDR2 YDEGEE. The trim removed 0 bases at V and 5 bases at J, leaving 7 bases unmatched. As DNA, the CDR3 is TGTGCCAGCAGCTTGGCCGGGGGGGAGGTCCACGAGCAGTACTTC. Translation: CASSLAGGEVHEQYF.

The chain is built from TRBV2 and TRBJ2-5; 7 positions match TRBD1. Germline CDR1 and CDR2: SNHLY and FYNNEI. Trimming removed 2 bases from V and 1 base from J; junction bases left unmatched: 7. The CDR3 is 16 amino acids. This CDR3 is CASSEMGQLGQETQYF. DNA for the CDR3: TGTGCCAGCAGTGAAATGGGACAGCTGGGCCAAGAGACCCAGTACTTC. Full variable domain (rest looked up from reference TRBV2 and TRBJ2-5): EPEVTQTPSHQVTQMGQEVILRCVPISNHLYFYWYRQILGQKVEFLVSFYNNEISEKSEIFDDQFSVERPDGSNFTLKIRSTKLEDSAMYFCASSEMGQLGQETQYFGPGTRLLVL.

This clonotype was seen a few times. The CDR3 reads CSARDRQRNYEQYF. The DNA of the CDR3 is TGCAGTGCTAGAGATAGACAGCGGAACTACGAGCAGTACTTC. V gene TRBV20-1 combines with J gene TRBJ2-7, with D perhaps matching TRBD1 or TRBD2 (5 bases each). CDR1 and CDR2 from the germline V gene are DFQATT and SNEGSKA (reference sequence). V lost 0 bases, J lost 3 bases, and 12 bases lay in between. The CDR3 is 14 amino acids.

This clonotype occurred once. This chain links TRBV20-1 with TRBJ2-7; 9 nucleotides line up with TRBD1. The V and J ends lost 6 bases and 3 bases, in that order; junction bases with no gene match: 3. This CDR3 is 12 amino acids long. CDR1 is DFQATT and CDR2 is SNEGSKA in the germline V gene (reference sequence). The CDR3 loop reads CSAGTGSYEQYF. The CDR3, as DNA: TGCAGTGCAGGGACAGGGAGCTACGAGCAGTACTTC.

This clonotype was seen only a few times. The CDR3 sequence: CASSPFGENTEAFF. Here the CDR3 DNA reads TGTGCCAGCAGCCCCTTCGGGGAGAACACTGAAGCTTTCTTT. The chain carries TRBV7-9 and TRBJ1-1, with D unclear. The CDR3 has 14 amino acids. Trimming cost V 5 bases and J 1 base, with 11 bases left between them. Germline assignment: CDR1 SEHNR and CDR2 FQNEAQ (reference sequence). The full variable domain, rest sourced from reference TRBV7-9 and TRBJ1-1, is DTGVSQNPRHKITKRGQNVTFRCDPISEHNRLYWYRQTLGQGPEFLTYFQNEAQLEKSRLLSDRFSAERPKGSFSTLEIQRTEQGDSAMYLCASSPFGENTEAFFGQGTRLTVV.

The gene calls are TRBV29-1 and TRBJ1-1; D unresolved. Germline assignment: CDR1 SQVTM and CDR2 ANQGSEA. The CDR3 extends over 8 amino acids. The CDR3 DNA follows: TGCACCGCAACTGAAGCTTTCTTT. This encodes CTATEAFF.

This clonotype was observed at least ten times. The chain combines TRBV20-1 with TRBJ2-5; 8 bases are a match to TRBD2. The CDR3 spans 14 residues. Germline CDR1 DFQATT, CDR2 SNEGSKA (reference sequence). Losses at the gene ends were 6 bases for V and 5 bases for J; bases not matched to a gene: 11. CDR3 sequence: CSARGGAQSETQYF. Written as DNA, the CDR3 is TGCAGTGCCCGGGGGGGGGCGCAATCGGAGACCCAGTACTTC.

As for this clonotype: Being one base from a much bigger clone, this may be a read error. The chain joins TRBV5-6 to TRBJ1-4, with D hard to call. Germline loops: CDR1 SGHDT, CDR2 YYEEEE. There are 16 residues in the CDR3. CDR3 coding DNA: TGTGCCAGCAGCTCGACTGACATTGCAACTAATGAAAACCTGTTTTTT. It encodes CASSSTDIATNENLFF.

The table lists this clonotype with a few counts. The chain joins TRBV18 to TRBJ1-1, with 7 bases aligning to TRBD1. The germline V gene has CDR1 KGHSH and CDR2 LQKENI. V lost 3 bases, J lost 6 bases, and 13 bases stayed unmatched. The CDR3 length is 16 residues. The CDR3 protein is CASSPQSGGGRAEAFF. DNA of the CDR3: TGTGCCAGCTCACCTCAAAGTGGAGGGGGCCGGGCTGAAGCTTTCTTT.

Many counts were recorded for this clonotype. The chain joins TRBV6-5 to TRBJ2-7; D is possibly TRBD1 (6 bases). The CDR3 contains 14 residues. Between the trimmed V and J ends, which lost 7 bases and 3 bases, there was a span of 16 bases. Germline V gene sequence: CDR1 MNHEY, CDR2 SVGAGI. The CDR3 protein is CASKLQGRLYEQYF. CDR3 sequence (DNA): TGTGCCAGCAAATTACAGGGAAGGCTCTACGAGCAGTACTTC.

This clonotype was counted a few times. The V and J genes are TRBV28 and TRBJ1-6, with TRBD1 identical over 8 bases. The CDR3 is 16 amino acids. Germline CDR1 is MDHEN and CDR2 is SYDVKM. The trim removed 5 bases at V and 6 bases at J, leaving 9 bases unmatched. The CDR3 nucleotides read TGTGCCAGCAGTGGGAGACAGGGGACTTTTAATTCACCCCTCCACTTT. This sequence encodes CASSGRQGTFNSPLHF.

This clonotype is a singleton in its sample. V and J are TRBV5-1 and TRBJ2-7; 7 bases are a match to TRBD2. With V trimmed by 5 bases and J by 2 bases, 7 bases remained unmatched. Germline assignment: CDR1 SGHRS and CDR2 YFSETQ. CDR3 size: 14 residues. CDR3 region: CASSQLARTYEQYF. In nucleotides, the CDR3 is TGCGCCAGCAGTCAACTAGCGAGAACCTACGAGCAGTACTTC. Supplemented by reference TRBV5-1 and TRBJ2-7, the full variable domain reads KAGVTQTPRYLIKTRGQQVTLSCSPISGHRSVSWYQQTPGQGLQFLFEYFSETQRNKGNFPGRFSGRQFSNSRSEMNVSTLELGDSALYLCASSQLARTYEQYFGPGTRLTVT.

The chain carries TRBV7-8 and TRBJ1-6; D not resolved. The CDR3 extends over 16 amino acids. Germline V lookup: CDR1 SGHVS, CDR2 FQNEAQ. Trimming took 5 bases from V and 6 from J, leaving 17 bases between them. The DNA for the CDR3 is TGTGCCAGCAGCCCCCGGGAGGATCCCGGTAATTCACCCCTCCACTTT. It specifies CASSPREDPGNSPLHF.

The chain carries TRBV10-2 and TRBJ2-1; D remains ambiguous. CDR3 size: 11 residues. With 10 bases removed from V and 10 bases from J, the gap between germline ends came to 14 bases. CDR1 WSHSY and CDR2 SAAADI come from the germline V gene. The CDR3 DNA follows: TGCGCCACCTCGGGTGGGCGAGAGCAGTTCTTC. Protein: CATSGGREQFF.